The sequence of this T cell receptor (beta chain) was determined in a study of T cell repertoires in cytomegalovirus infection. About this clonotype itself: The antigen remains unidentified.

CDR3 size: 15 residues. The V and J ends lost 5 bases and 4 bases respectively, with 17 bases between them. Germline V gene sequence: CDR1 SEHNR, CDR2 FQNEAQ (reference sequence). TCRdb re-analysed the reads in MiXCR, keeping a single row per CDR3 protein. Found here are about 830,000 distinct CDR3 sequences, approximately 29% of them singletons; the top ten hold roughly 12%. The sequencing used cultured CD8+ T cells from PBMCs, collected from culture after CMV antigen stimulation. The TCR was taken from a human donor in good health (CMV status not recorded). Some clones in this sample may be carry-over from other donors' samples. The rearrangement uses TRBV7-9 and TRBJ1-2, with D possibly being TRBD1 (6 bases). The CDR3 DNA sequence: TGTGCCAGCAGCCACTCCGGGACAAGTCCCTATGGCTACACCTTC. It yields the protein CASSHSGTSPYGYTF.